The 3 T cell receptor beta chains reported below all come from one sample, sequenced in a study of beta chain features in type 1 diabetes. Findings of the study overall: Patients with Type 1 diabetes showed moderately but significantly shorter TCRB CDR3s in all four CD4+ subsets.

The sequenced template was cDNA made from the entire isolated RNA. The protocol was immunoSEQ multiplex PCR, while the TCRdb copy is restricted to in-frame clones and leaves out a portion. The sample holds around 600,000 clones, approximately 13% seen once. Their antigens are not known. Sequenced sample: naive CD4+ T cells from blood. These receptors came from a man aged 30-40 years with type 1 diabetes.

In this sample, this clone turned up a few times. The chain is built from TRBV4-3 and TRBJ1-2; 10 bases align to TRBD1. V dropped 6 bases and J dropped 6; count of bases not matched to a gene: 4. Germline CDR1 is LGHNA and CDR2 is YSLEER. The CDR3 is 13 residues long. The CDR3 region has the DNA TGCGCCAGCAGGCGACAGGGGGCAGATGGCTACACCTTC. Protein sequence: CASRRQGADGYTF.

This clone was counted a few times. This chain uses TRBV4-3 with TRBJ1-5; D remains ambiguous. CDR3 length: 13 residues. Germline lookup yields CDR1 LGHNA and CDR2 YSLEER. Trimming cost V 2 bases and J 4 bases, with 6 bases left between them. The CDR3 loop is CASSQLGNQPQHF. The CDR3 region has the DNA TGCGCCAGCAGCCAATTGGGAAATCAGCCCCAGCATTTT.

V usage is TRBV9 and J usage is TRBJ2-7; no reliable D call. Trimming took off 1 base at V and 3 bases at J, with 17 bases between the two ends. CDR3 length: 16 residues. Per germline, CDR1 SGDLS and CDR2 YYNGEE. In DNA form, the CDR3 reads TGTGCCAGCAGCGTAATGTGGCGTTGTGGTTGCTACGAGCAGTACTTC. Protein: CASSVMWRCGCYEQYF.